One and the same sample provided the 8 T cell receptor beta chains below, sequenced in a study of cytomegalovirus exposure and HLA in healthy donors. The PCR used 60 Vbeta and 13 Jbeta primers. Generated by immunoSEQ multiplex PCR, the TCRdb table keeps only in-frame clones and is missing some. The table lists about 280,000 clones, about 90% of them singletons, with 2% to 3% in the top ten. Sequenced material: PBMCs. Every receptor here comes from a woman under 30 in good health and CMV-seronegative.

This chain joins TRBV6-1 and TRBJ2-2; D is uncertain. Trimming removed 3 bases from V and 2 bases from J, with 4 bases in between. The germline gives CDR1 MNHNS, CDR2 SASEGT. The CDR3 has 13 residues. The CDR3 region is CASSDLNTGELFF. For the CDR3, the DNA is TGTGCCAGCAGTGACCTTAACACCGGGGAGCTGTTTTTT.

The chain links TRBV5-1 to TRBJ2-2; perhaps TRBD1 as D (5 bases). The CDR3 is 15 residues long. The ends were cut back, 2 bases at V and 0 bases at J, with 8 bases in the middle. Germline assignment: CDR1 SGHRS and CDR2 YFSETQ. The DNA of the CDR3 is TGCGCCAGCAGCTTTGGGGCACCGAACACCGGGGAGCTGTTTTTT. Protein: CASSFGAPNTGELFF.

This clone showed up just once. The rearrangement joins TRBV7-3 to TRBJ2-1, with 10 positions matching TRBD2. V shed 3 bases and J 4 bases; nucleotides not matched to a gene: 3. This CDR3 contains 15 residues. Germline lookup yields CDR1 SGHTA and CDR2 FQGTGA. The CDR3 bases are TGTGCCAGCAGCTTGGTTAGCGGGGGGTACAATGAGCAGTTCTTC. It translates to CASSLVSGGYNEQFF.

The CDR3 is CASSSGTRSYEQYF. DNA for the CDR3: TGTGCCAGCAGTAGCGGGACCCGCTCCTACGAGCAGTACTTC. J is TRBJ2-5 and V is TRBV2, with 7 bases fitting TRBD2. The J call may be incorrect, as the DNA end agrees better with TRBJ2-7. Germline CDR1 SNHLY, CDR2 FYNNEI. CDR3 length equals 14 residues.

The chain uses TRBV2 and TRBJ2-7; 7 bases line up with TRBD1. V shed 8 bases, J shed 2 bases, and the junction held 9 bases outside the gene matches. Germline V gives CDR1 SNHLY, CDR2 FYNNEI. There are 14 residues in the CDR3. The CDR3 sequence is CASSTGVRTYEQYF. For the CDR3, the DNA is TGTGCCAGCTCCACAGGGGTTCGAACCTACGAGCAGTACTTC. Variable domain in full (rest from reference TRBV2 and TRBJ2-7): EPEVTQTPSHQVTQMGQEVILRCVPISNHLYFYWYRQILGQKVEFLVSFYNNEISEKSEIFDDQFSVERPDGSNFTLKIRSTKLEDSAMYFCASSTGVRTYEQYFGPGTRLTVT.

The chain is built from TRBV9 and TRBJ1-2, with D maybe TRBD1 (5 bases). The V gene lost 0 bases and the J gene lost 1 base, with 7 bases spanning the gap. The CDR3 has 14 residues. CDR1 SGDLS and CDR2 YYNGEE come from the germline V gene. The CDR3 DNA is TGTGCCAGCAGCGTAGACGGGGGTAACTATGGCTACACCTTC. It specifies CASSVDGGNYGYTF.

The chain is built from TRBV5-1 and TRBJ2-7; TRBD1 matches 7 bases. CDR1 is SGHRS and CDR2 is YFSETQ in the germline V gene. This CDR3 region has 15 residues. V shed 1 base, J shed 5 bases, and the junction held 9 bases outside the gene matches. CDR3 nucleotide sequence: TGCGCCAGCAGCTTGATGACAGGGAAATTCGACGAGCAGTACTTC. Amino acids: CASSLMTGKFDEQYF.

The chain recombines TRBV9 with TRBJ2-1, with D possibly being TRBD2 (6 bases). CDR3 size: 12 residues. With 4 bases removed from V and 7 bases from J, the gap between germline ends came to 9 bases. In germline, CDR1 is SGDLS, CDR2 YYNGEE. The CDR3 DNA follows: TGTGCCAGCAGCTCCGGACTAAATGAGCAGTTCTTC. Protein product: CASSSGLNEQFF.